Below, 13 T cell receptor beta chains from the same sample are listed, as sequenced in a study of PD-1 blockade in classical Hodgkin lymphoma. Every patient was affected by relapse after autologous stem cell transplantation, while exposure to brentuximab vedotin was not uniform. Here immunoSEQ multiplex PCR was the method, and the copy in TCRdb shows in-frame clones only, minus some. The table shows 72,000 or so clones, with 85% to 95% occurring only once. The sequencing here drew on peripheral blood mononuclear cells (PBMCs), taken at baseline. The receptor source for this set is a human donor with classical Hodgkin lymphoma.

CDR3 in DNA: TGTGCCAGCTCACCCGGACCCCCCCTGGGGATCTACGAGCAGTACTTC. Protein: CASSPGPPLGIYEQYF. The gene calls are TRBV18 and TRBJ2-7; D gene unclear. The CDR3 has 16 amino acids. V was pared by 3 bases and J by 3 bases, with 18 bases between. From germline, CDR1 is KGHSH and CDR2 LQKENI.

The J gene is TRBJ1-1, the V gene TRBV6-5; no reliable D call. Germline CDR1 reads MNHEY; CDR2 reads SVGAGI. The CDR3 is 13 residues long. The ends were cut back, 7 bases at V and 0 bases at J, with 9 bases in the middle. The CDR3 bases are TGTGCCAGCACCATAGCACTGAACACTGAAGCTTTCTTT. It is translated as CASTIALNTEAFF.

This chain connects TRBV5-1 to TRBJ2-5; D is perhaps TRBD2 (7 bases). Germline CDR1 and CDR2: SGHRS and YFSETQ. Trimming cost V 4 bases and J 5 bases, with 18 bases left between them. This CDR3 comprises 15 residues. DNA of the CDR3: TGCGCCAGCAGCCCTTACGAGGGGGGGCAGGAGACCCAGTACTTC. Its protein product is CASSPYEGGQETQYF.

V is TRBV7-6 and J is TRBJ1-3; TRBD1 aligns across 8 bases. The ends lost 1 base at V and 4 bases at J; junction bases unmatched: 0. Germline assignment: CDR1 SGHVS and CDR2 FNYEAQ. This CDR3 is built from 14 residues. CDR3 bases: TGTGCCAGCAGCTTAGGGACAGGGGGAAACACCATATATTTT. Protein product: CASSLGTGGNTIYF.

This sequence joins TRBV5-6 and TRBJ2-3, with D tentatively TRBD2 (7 bases). In germline, CDR1 is SGHDT, CDR2 YYEEEE. This CDR3 spans 12 amino acids. Trimming cost V 4 bases and J 9 bases, with 12 bases left between them. CDR3 sequence (DNA): TGTGCCAGCAGCCGAGGGGGGGAAACGCAGTATTTT. Residues: CASSRGGETQYF.

V and J are TRBV2 and TRBJ2-7; 10 nucleotides match TRBD1. Germline V lookup: CDR1 SNHLY, CDR2 FYNNEI. The trim removed 8 bases at V and 5 bases at J, leaving 12 bases unmatched. The CDR3 length is 15 residues. CDR3 sequence: CASLPRGTGADEQYF. CDR3 DNA: TGTGCCAGCCTTCCGAGGGGGACAGGGGCGGACGAGCAGTACTTC.

This chain joins TRBV7-9 and TRBJ2-7; D might be TRBD2 (6 bases). In germline, CDR1 is SEHNR, CDR2 FQNEAQ (reference sequence). The ends were cut back, 4 bases at V and 2 bases at J, with 12 bases in the middle. This CDR3 spans 14 amino acids. CDR3 protein: CASSSRTNPYEQYF. DNA of the CDR3: TGTGCCAGCAGCTCACGGACTAACCCCTACGAGCAGTACTTC.

The V gene is TRBV27, the J gene TRBJ2-7; 16 nucleotides line up with TRBD2. Germline lookup yields CDR1 MNHEY and CDR2 SMNVEV (reference sequence). The CDR3 extends over 20 amino acids. The junction had 20 bases not matched to a gene; V was cut back by 5 bases and J by 7 bases. In nucleotides, the CDR3 is TGTGCCAGCAGTGACTCGACGGCCCCGGGACTAGCGGGAGGGCCGGGAGAGCAGTACTTC. Protein product: CASSDSTAPGLAGGPGEQYF.

The chain has TRBV27 and TRBJ1-2; no firm D call. Trimming removed 2 bases from V and 8 bases from J, with 18 bases in between. This CDR3 is built from 15 residues. Germline V lookup: CDR1 MNHEY, CDR2 SMNVEV (reference sequence). The CDR3: CASSLAGPKLEGYTF. CDR3 in DNA: TGTGCCAGCAGTTTAGCCGGCCCGAAGCTTGAGGGCTACACCTTC.

The chain uses TRBV7-2 and TRBJ1-4; no clear D. The CDR3 contains 15 residues. Trimming took 3 bases from V and 0 from J, leaving 8 bases between them. CDR1 SGHTA and CDR2 FQGNSA come from the germline V gene. The CDR3 reads CASSFNTPTNEKLFF. The CDR3 DNA reads as TGTGCCAGCAGCTTTAATACACCAACTAATGAAAAACTGTTTTTT. The whole variable domain, remainder taken from reference TRBV7-2 and TRBJ1-4, is GAGVSQSPSNKVTEKGKDVELRCDPISGHTALYWYRQSLGQGLEFLIYFQGNSAPDKSGLPSDRFSAERTGGSVSTLTIQRTQQEDSAVYLCASSFNTPTNEKLFFGSGTQLSVL.

V is TRBV7-9 and J is TRBJ2-7; D is uncertain. The germline gives CDR1 SEHNR, CDR2 FQNEAQ (reference sequence). Trimming cost V 3 bases and J 0 bases, with 15 bases left between them. This CDR3 has 16 amino acids. CDR3 coding DNA: TGTGCCAGCAGCTTTGGTTCTGGGGTCGACTCCTACGAGCAGTACTTC. Its protein is CASSFGSGVDSYEQYF.

The rearrangement joins TRBV6-1 to TRBJ2-7; the match to TRBD1 covers 8 bases. Germline CDR1 reads MNHNS; CDR2 reads SASEGT. The CDR3 loop spans 14 amino acids. Germline trimming cut 5 bases from V and 5 bases from J; bases unmatched to any gene: 8. This CDR3 is CASSRRTGQDEQYF. CDR3 bases: TGTGCCAGCAGTCGCCGGACAGGGCAGGACGAGCAGTACTTC.

J is TRBJ2-1 and V is TRBV29-1; D unresolved. V was trimmed by 3 bases and J by 4 bases, leaving 13 bases between them. CDR3 length equals 14 residues. Germline assignment: CDR1 SQVTM and CDR2 ANQGSEA. CDR3 protein: CSVEFQAMYNEQFF. CDR3 sequence (DNA): TGCAGCGTTGAGTTCCAGGCTATGTACAATGAGCAGTTCTTC.